The next 23 T cell receptor beta chains were all read from a single sample in a study of T cells in Graves' hyperthyroidism and ophthalmopathy. RNA transcripts yielded amplified TCR beta CDR3 regions. The primer set for the first-round RT-PCR of the TCR CDR3 was HTBI. Using its own MiXCR run on the multiplex PCR reads, TCRdb lists one record per CDR3 protein. Here the sample spans under 450,000 distinct CDR3 sequences, approximately 17% being singletons. The sample taken for sequencing was blood. The receptors were gathered from a woman aged 25 to 45 with Graves' hyperthyroidism that later progressed to Graves' ophthalmopathy.

This clonotype occurred a few times. The genes are TRBV12-3 or TRBV12-4 and TRBJ2-1; unclear D gene. V was pared by 5 bases and J by 6 bases, with 14 bases between. This CDR3 is built from 14 residues. CDR3 in amino acids: CASSHPPLSNEQFF. Written as DNA, the CDR3 is TGTGCCAGCAGTCATCCTCCACTTTCCAATGAGCAGTTCTTC.

The V gene is TRBV30, the J gene TRBJ2-7, with D uncertain. Germline assignment: CDR1 GTSNPN and CDR2 SVGIG (reference sequence). Trimming left V 1 base short and J 1 base short, with 8 bases between. This CDR3 spans 13 amino acids. CDR3 protein: CAWSDAESYEQYF. CDR3 DNA: TGTGCCTGGAGTGACGCAGAATCCTACGAGCAGTACTTC.

In regard to this clonotype: Being one base from a much bigger clone, this may be a read error. The V and J genes are TRBV7-2 and TRBJ2-1, with D possibly being TRBD1 or TRBD2 (6 bases each). The V and J ends lost 2 bases and 2 bases respectively, with 10 bases between them. The CDR3 runs 15 residues. Germline values: CDR1 SGHTA, CDR2 FQGNSA. CDR3 sequence (DNA): TGTGCCAGCAGCTTAATAGGGGGGACCTACAATGAGCAGTTCTTC. Translating gives CASSLIGGTYNEQFF.

This clonotype was detected ten times or more. The chain couples TRBV12-3 or TRBV12-4 to TRBJ1-1; possible D gene TRBD1, 5 bases. The ends were cut back, 5 bases at V and 5 bases at J, with 15 bases in the middle. CDR3 length: 14 amino acids. The CDR3 sequence is CASSDPTVRTEAFF. The DNA for the CDR3 is TGTGCCAGCAGTGACCCGACAGTACGGACTGAAGCTTTCTTT.

At least ten counts were recorded for this clonotype. This chain links TRBV28 with TRBJ1-5, with no clear D. V lost 6 bases to trimming and J lost 2 bases, with 14 bases between them. This CDR3 region has 15 residues. The germline gives CDR1 MDHEN, CDR2 SYDVKM. In nucleotides, the CDR3 is TGTGCCAGCAGCCCTAGGACGGTGGGCAATCAGCCCCAGCATTTT. Its translation: CASSPRTVGNQPQHF.

This clonotype was seen repeatedly, ten times or more. CDR3 amino acids: CASSLQATVVSTDTQYF. For the CDR3, the DNA is TGTGCCAGCAGCTTACAGGCAACGGTGGTGTCCACAGATACGCAGTATTTT. The chain uses TRBV11-1 and TRBJ2-3; D is uncertain. Germline V gene sequence: CDR1 SGHAT, CDR2 FQDESV (reference sequence). The length of the CDR3 is 17 residues. The V gene lost 2 bases and the J gene lost 2 bases, with 17 bases spanning the gap. The full variable domain, its missing parts supplied by reference TRBV11-1 and TRBJ2-3, is EAEVAQSPRYKITEKSQAVAFWCDPISGHATLYWYRQILGQGPELLVQFQDESVVDDSQLPKDRFSAERLKGVDSTLKIQPAELGDSAMYLCASSLQATVVSTDTQYFGPGTRLTVL.

The chain carries TRBV20-1 and TRBJ1-6; the match to TRBD1 covers 10 bases. Looked up from germline, CDR1 is DFQATT and CDR2 is SNEGSKA (reference sequence). The CDR3 extends over 16 amino acids. Unmatched junction bases numbered 3, after V lost 3 bases and J lost 1 base. CDR3 DNA sequence: TGCAGTGCTAGGACAGGGGGCGAGTCCTATAATTCACCCCTCCACTTT. Protein sequence: CSARTGGESYNSPLHF.

The chain combines TRBV27 with TRBJ2-7; D gene unclear. Per germline, CDR1 MNHEY and CDR2 SMNVEV (reference sequence). V lost 4 bases to trimming and J lost 1 base, with 5 bases between them. This CDR3 has 12 residues. CDR3 protein: CASSSISYEQYF. The CDR3 DNA sequence: TGTGCCAGCAGTTCCATTTCCTACGAGCAGTACTTC.

The J gene is TRBJ1-2, the V gene TRBV2, with 9 bases matching TRBD1. The germline CDR1 and CDR2 sequences are SNHLY and FYNNEI. With V trimmed by 10 bases and J by 10 bases, 13 bases remained unmatched. The CDR3 totals 13 residues. The CDR3 nucleotides read TGTGCCATCGGGGACAGGGAGGGTAATGACTACACCTTC. This gives the protein CAIGDREGNDYTF.

This clonotype was seen repeatedly, ten times or more. V and J are TRBV24-1 and TRBJ1-1; D is unresolved. Between the trimmed V and J ends, which lost 5 bases and 6 bases, there was a span of 9 bases. The V gene's germline CDR1 is KGHDR and CDR2 SFDVKD. The CDR3 has 12 residues. CDR3 bases: TGTGCCACCAGTGGCGACTTCCCTGAAGCTTTCTTT. Amino acid sequence: CATSGDFPEAFF.

This clonotype was observed at least ten times. The V call is TRBV5-1, the J call TRBJ2-5; tentative D call: TRBD2 (6 bases). CDR3 size: 14 residues. V lost 0 bases to trimming and J lost 5 bases, with 11 bases between them. The germline CDR1 and CDR2 sequences are SGHRS and YFSETQ. This CDR3 reads CASSLVAGRETQYF. The DNA of the CDR3 is TGCGCCAGCAGCTTGGTCGCAGGGAGGGAGACCCAGTACTTC.

As to this clonotype: At one of its ends the junction is not consistent with the germline gene, which may arise from a read error. The rearrangement links TRBV3-1 to TRBJ2-5; 15 nucleotides align to TRBD2. There are 20 residues in the CDR3. In germline, CDR1 is LGHDT, CDR2 YNNKEL (reference sequence). CDR3 in DNA: TGTGCCAGCATCCAAGTTTGGGGACTAGCGGGAGGAGGTGCGCGAGAGACCCAGTCCTTC. Translating it yields CASIQVWGLAGGGARETQSF.

The chain uses TRBV5-1 and TRBJ1-1; D is undetermined. Germline V CDR1 and CDR2: SGHRS, YFSETQ. CDR3 length: 16 amino acids. The V and J ends lost 0 bases and 4 bases respectively, with 16 bases between them. CDR3 DNA: TGCGCCAGCAGCTTGGAAGGGTCTCAAGAGGGCACTGAAGCTTTCTTT. Its translation: CASSLEGSQEGTEAFF.

There are many counts of this clonotype. The CDR3 loop reads CASSGPGTTYEQYF. The CDR3 region has the DNA TGTGCCAGCTCAGGACCCGGGACTACATACGAGCAGTACTTC. The rearrangement uses TRBV18 and TRBJ2-7; TRBD2 agrees at 7 bases. J was trimmed by 4 bases and V by 5 bases; bases with no gene match: 8. The V gene's germline CDR1 is KGHSH and CDR2 LQKENI. CDR3 length equals 14 residues.

This clonotype came up many times. The chain links TRBV9 to TRBJ2-5, with D unclear. Trimming left V 0 bases short and J 5 bases short, with 11 bases between. Germline CDR1 SGDLS, CDR2 YYNGEE. The CDR3 runs to 14 residues. CDR3: CASSVGHYGETQYF. CDR3 in DNA: TGTGCCAGCAGCGTAGGCCACTACGGGGAGACCCAGTACTTC. The full variable domain, with the rest looked up from reference TRBV9 and TRBJ2-5, is DSGVTQTPKHLITATGQRVTLRCSPRSGDLSVYWYQQSLDQGLQFLIQYYNGEERAKGNILERFSAQQFPDLHSELNLSSLELGDSALYFCASSVGHYGETQYFGPGTRLLVL.

This clonotype appeared many times. This chain's CDR3 is CASIMNRDEIYGYTF. The CDR3 bases are TGTGCCAGCATTATGAACAGGGACGAGATCTATGGCTACACCTTC. The chain carries TRBV2 and TRBJ1-2; a possible D gene is TRBD1 (6 bases). The CDR3 is 15 amino acids. In germline, CDR1 is SNHLY, CDR2 FYNNEI. V gave up 7 bases and J gave up 4 bases, with 19 bases separating them.

This sequence joins TRBV28 and TRBJ1-2; 8 bases are a match to TRBD1. V was clipped by 3 bases and J by 7 bases; unmatched bases: 7. The CDR3 extends over 14 amino acids. The germline CDR1 and CDR2 sequences are MDHEN and SYDVKM. The CDR3 reads CASSFFQGAGGYTF. The CDR3 nucleotides are TGTGCCAGCAGTTTTTTCCAGGGGGCTGGTGGCTACACCTTC.

As to this clonotype: Its ends do not fully match the called genes, so a read error is possible. V and J are TRBV6-1 and TRBJ2-3, with D possibly TRBD1 on 6 matching bases. This CDR3 comprises 13 residues. Germline CDR1 and CDR2: MNHNS and SASEGT. CDR3 in DNA: TGTGCCGGCAGTCCACAGGGCGGGGATACGCAGTATTTT. Translated: CAGSPQGGDTQYF.

This clonotype was counted many times. V is TRBV27 and J is TRBJ2-7, with a possible D match to TRBD2 (6 bases). The germline V and J ends were trimmed by 5 bases and 0 bases, with 11 bases remaining between them. This CDR3 is built from 14 residues. The germline V gene encodes CDR1 MNHEY and CDR2 SMNVEV (reference sequence). The CDR3 is CASSGAGFSYEQYF. CDR3 bases: TGTGCCAGCAGTGGGGCGGGGTTCTCCTACGAGCAGTACTTC.

About this clonotype: A much larger clone sits a single nucleotide away, making a read error possible. The V and J genes are TRBV2 and TRBJ2-6; TRBD1 is a possible D gene (5 bases). Germline assignment: CDR1 SNHLY and CDR2 FYNNEI. The CDR3 runs 14 residues. As DNA, the CDR3 is TGTGCCAGCTCAGATCAGACTGGGGCCAACGCCCTGACTTTC. This translates into CASSDQTGANALTF.

Many counts were recorded for this clonotype. This chain joins TRBV20-1 and TRBJ2-5, with TRBD1 matching over 7 bases. Germline CDR1 DFQATT, CDR2 SNEGSKA (reference sequence). The CDR3 extends over 12 amino acids. In nucleotides, the CDR3 is TGCAGCCTTGGACAGGCACTTGAGACCCAGTACTTC. Translation gives CSLGQALETQYF.

This clonotype turned up a few times. The rearrangement joins TRBV19 to TRBJ1-1, with D hard to call. CDR3 length: 13 amino acids. The germline V and J ends were trimmed by 9 bases and 3 bases, with 14 bases remaining between them. Germline V gene lookup returns CDR1 LNHDA and CDR2 SQIVND (reference sequence). CDR3 sequence: CASYVHGYTEAFF. CDR3 nucleotide sequence: TGTGCCAGCTACGTTCACGGATACACTGAAGCTTTCTTT.

This clonotype was seen many times. This chain joins TRBV12-3 or TRBV12-4 and TRBJ1-1; D not resolved. The CDR3 contains 16 residues. The V gene lost 0 bases and the J gene lost 1 base, with 12 bases spanning the gap. In DNA, the CDR3 is TGTGCCAGCAGTTTAGCCCCCCAGTCCTCGAACACTGAAGCTTTCTTT. It specifies CASSLAPQSSNTEAFF.